Described below is a single T cell receptor (beta chain) sequence and its context. This clone was seen a few times. Its binding antigen is unknown. Nothing much larger sits one base from this clone, and base qualities are not available. Library creation used the immunoSEQ multiplex PCR assay. For the multiplex PCR, a mixture combining 60 forward primers for TCR Vbeta segments and 13 reverse primers for TCR Jbeta segments was used. A multiplex PCR assay on genomic DNA amplified the CDR3 region of rearranged TCR beta genes. Amplified TCR beta libraries were sequenced as 87-base-pair reads on the Illumina HiSeq System. In the source study's methods: A later analysis tallied around 87 million unique TCR beta chains across the 666 repertoires, and 10 million to 11 million of those chains were shared by two or more donors. To remove PCR and sequencing errors, raw reads were error-corrected and collapsed into unique sequences using a nearest-neighbor algorithm that merged closely related sequences. V, D and J gene segments were assigned by aligning CDR3 sequences to IMGT reference sequences. For a sequence to be retained, a match of at least six nucleotides to both a V gene segment and a J gene segment was required. A rearrangement counted as productive if the CDR3 had no stop codons and remained in frame with V and J, and every other rearrangement counted as non-productive. CDR3 was defined by IMGT convention, running from the second conserved V-encoded cysteine to the conserved J-encoded phenylalanine. The earlier analysis of fewer than 750 of the donors excluded sequences that lacked an unambiguous match to a single V gene segment. In an earlier analysis of approximately 550 of the donors, V segments were called functional above 56.7% productive rearrangements and were called segregating when the between-donor standard deviation exceeded 5%. A statistical classification framework was built to diagnose cytomegalovirus status from the catalog of TCR beta chain sequences. In a later analysis, TCR nucleotide sequences were compared against IMGT/GENE-DB human TR gene sequences so that V and J genes could be assigned. A later analysis assigned CDR3 sequences and most-parsimonious VDJ recombination scenarios with the TCRdist pipeline. In a later analysis, each TCR beta chain was defined by its CDR3 amino acid sequence together with its V-gene family, and reads without a unique V-gene family were excluded. A later analysis removed 550 to 650 highly shared, low-generation-probability nucleotide sequences to deal with suspected cross-contamination and a sequencing artifact. For each public chain, a later analysis derived a clonal expansion index from normalized ranks of inferred template counts within each repertoire. In a later analysis, generation probabilities were computed using a VDJ recombination model fitted to out-of-frame rearrangements, and the results were checked against IGoR. A later analysis scored TCR-TCR, TCR-HLA and TCR-CMV co-occurrence with hypergeometric tests, applying a repertoire-size bias correction to TCR pairs. To estimate false discovery rates, a later analysis permuted the HLA or CMV assignments 20 times. In a later analysis, co-occurring TCRs were grouped using DBSCAN, with TCRdist sequence similarity added in when clustering inside HLA-allele-positive subsets. For co-occurrence clustering, repertoires with fewer than 30,000 or more than 120,000 public chains were excluded, along with about five repertoires with anomalous nucleotide sharing. The clones in this table, taken by TCRdb from immuneACCESS, are in-frame only. Not every clone is retained; where verified, under half of the shortfall comes from an unresolved V gene, and the cause of the rest is unknown. That table is the source of V, J and clone size, and D and trimming were worked out from the DNA. The sample includes about 140,000 clones, with roughly 80% observed a single time. Clones ranked in the top ten supply over 0.95% of the sample.

This sample was included in a study of cytomegalovirus exposure and HLA in healthy donors (dated 2017 in TCRdb). Some background on the complete study: An earlier analysis of roughly 630 of the donors reported roughly 300 Gb of sequence data and more than 90 million unique TCR beta sequences from about 180 million T cells. An early release covering more than 500 HLA-typed donors comprised approximately 300 gigabases of sequencing data and tens of millions of unique TCR sequences. Of the 398 genotyped donors, approximately 82% fell in the genetic ancestry cluster associated with self-reported Caucasian donors. The study aimed to test whether cataloging public T cell receptors could reveal signatures of past pathogen exposure. The study used immunosequencing to profile the T cell repertoires of approximately 650 subjects and linked those repertoires to cytomegalovirus serostatus. A separate validation cohort of 100 to 150 different subjects was used in addition to the 666-subject first cohort. To predict cytomegalovirus infection status, the study combined high-throughput TCR immunosequencing, statistical association of individual TCRs with disease status, and machine learning. A later analysis re-examined previously published TCR beta repertoires from roughly 720 donors and added high-resolution HLA genotyping to investigate patterns of TCR occurrence. The later analysis used no new phenotypic data to find candidate immune exposures, relying instead on TCR beta sequences and their occurrence across donors. An earlier analysis of 587 of the donors applied high-throughput TCR beta sequencing to assess whether each TCR beta V gene segment acted as functional or pseudogenic. Donor age, sex, ethnicity and CMV serostatus were compiled together with the repertoire data. In a later genetic analysis, genome-wide SNP genotypes for about 65% of the roughly 670 donors were used, and that subset was treated as a discovery cohort. All discovery cohort repertoires had been generated on a single sequencing platform. Both class I and class II loci were covered by HLA typing, at four-digit resolution. The number of donors typed differed by locus, with roughly 629-640 for A, B, C, DRB1 and DQB1, roughly 520 for DQA1, 600 to 610 for DPA1, and some 470 for DPB1. Roughly five DR-DQ haplotypes were handled as single units for association and clustering, since linkage in the cohort was strong. Among some 400 genotyped donors of the cohort, an average of roughly 230,000 unique TCR beta nucleotide sequences was sequenced per donor, of which roughly 18% were non-productive.

Reading from cysteine to phenylalanine, the CDR3 counts 15 amino acids. Here the CDR3 DNA is all that survives: 45 bases in frame from base 1. CDR1 WSHSY and CDR2 SAAADI were looked up in the germline V gene. V and J are truncated by 0 bases and 4 bases respectively, leaving an intervening sequence of 12 bases. The cohort was made up of 666 healthy bone marrow donors. At the time of sampling, all cohort members were nominally healthy, though unrecorded immune exposures were likely present. The donor tested CMV seronegative and was one of the 352 seronegative cohort members. A peripheral blood sample was provided by each donor, and peripheral blood mononuclear cells were used for TCR beta sequencing. Genomic DNA was extracted from the blood cell samples with the Qiagen DNeasy Blood Extraction Kit. The paper's findings and limits, for the study overall: In vitro tests confirmed that a few of the cytomegalovirus-associated TCR beta chains recognize cytomegalovirus antigens. In a later analysis, some 17,000 TCR beta sequences were associated with specific HLA alleles at a false discovery rate of 0.05. Because counts were too low, fewer than 20 rarely observed V segments, including chromosome 9 orphons, were excluded from the earlier analysis of 587 of the donors. HLA typing was unavailable for some donors at each locus, so association tests used only the typed subset. The study gave a list of under 200 TCR beta chains associated with cytomegalovirus. The cohort was sequenced for TCR beta chains only, and without alpha or paired-chain data the features that could be detected were limited. Most CMV-associated TCR beta chains appeared to be HLA-restricted in a later analysis, and the HLA associations seemed to be driven largely by CMV exposure. According to a later genetic analysis, donors in an Asian-associated ancestry cluster had fewer N-insertions in productive TCRs than the roughly 700-donor mean. The classifier was reported to diagnose cytomegalovirus status with high specificity and sensitivity in both the original cohort and the validation cohort. When HLA alleles, especially DR and DQ, strongly co-occurred, TCR associations were difficult to assign to individual alleles. Broadly in line with IMGT annotations, most TCR beta V segments showed up in productive rearrangements about 90% or about 30% of the time in an earlier analysis of 587 of the donors. CMV serostatus was the only immune exposure information available for the cohort. In a later analysis, HLA-associated TCR beta chains showed more clonal expansion and lower generation probabilities than non-associated chains that were equally common. A later genetic analysis associated a missense DCLRE1C variant with V-gene and J-gene trimming of TCR beta chains, and an independent cohort replicated the association. Most TCR sequences were observed very rarely across donors, whereas some public TCRs were present in many individuals. Because the 87-base-pair reads could not distinguish some IMGT-functional V segments, including TRBV6-2 and TRBV6-3, those segments were excluded. Linkage disequilibrium might explain the correlated functional status among segregating V segments, but an unknown experimental factor could not be ruled out. Sequencing depth was assumed to be roughly uniform across donors in the presence/absence analyses, though that assumption may not hold. The sequencing pipeline was judged likely to have produced a cluster of highly shared sequence variants as a technical artifact. A further reported finding was that TCR beta sequences accurately predicted the HLA-A and HLA-B alleles for most subjects in the first cohort. A later analysis found that TCR association rates varied across HLA loci, with DRB1 alleles showing the most associated TCRs and HLA-C alleles the fewest. According to the authors, the approach could potentially be generalized to other disease states and immunological phenotypes. A later analysis reported that several top co-occurrence clusters appeared linked to parvovirus B19, influenza, CMV and Epstein-Barr virus.

The sequence was obtained from a female donor in good health and CMV-seronegative. This chain joins TRBV10-2 to TRBJ1-1, with a tentative D gene TRBD1 over 5 matching bases. Sequencing used PBMCs. The sequenced DNA is TGCGCCAGCAGTGAGTCTCAGGGAAGAATCACTGAAGCTTTCTTT. Its protein is CASSESQGRITEAFF.